These 13 T cell receptor beta chains were all obtained from the same sample, sequenced in a study of Ad26.COV2.S vaccination and SARS-CoV-2 variants. Sequencing was performed with immunoSEQ multiplex PCR; in TCRdb, only in-frame clones are kept and a portion is missing. The data show 200,000 to 300,000 clones, roughly 85% seen once. Sample treatment: around 19 received Ad26.COV2.S at low or high dose, single or two shots; a few received placebo; per-sample allocation not given. On day 63 after the first injection, vaccine and placebo recipients gave samples. The material sequenced was peripheral blood, taken in a trial of Ad26.COV2.S vaccine versus placebo. Receptors originate from a person aged 18-60 years who received the Ad26.COV2.S COVID-19 vaccine or a placebo.

V is TRBV11-3 and J is TRBJ2-1; 9 nucleotides line up with TRBD2. The J segment lost 4 bases and the V segment lost 1 base, leaving 5 bases of the junction unmatched. Germline V lookup: CDR1 SGHNT, CDR2 YENEEA. The CDR3 is 16 amino acids. CDR3 DNA: TGTGCCAGCAGCTTAGCCTCGCGGGGGGGTTACAATGAGCAGTTCTTC. Protein: CASSLASRGGYNEQFF.

This clone was counted only a few times. The chain links TRBV9 to TRBJ1-2; the D gene is possibly TRBD1 (5 bases). Trimming took 3 bases from V and 8 from J, leaving 11 bases between them. This CDR3 has 12 residues. CDR1 is SGDLS and CDR2 is YYNGEE in the germline V gene. CDR3 coding DNA: TGTGCCAGCAGCGGCAGCAGGGACGGCTACACCTTC. It codes for CASSGSRDGYTF.

The CDR3 here is CASSPLAGAAGELFF. The CDR3, as DNA: TGTGCCAGCAGCCCTCTAGCGGGGGCAGCCGGGGAGCTGTTTTTT. The rearrangement links TRBV7-9 to TRBJ2-2; 10 bases map to TRBD2. V shed 5 bases, J shed 6 bases, and the junction held 6 bases outside the gene matches. There are 15 residues in the CDR3. CDR1 is SEHNR and CDR2 is FQNEAQ in the germline V gene (reference sequence).

The chain employs TRBV14 and TRBJ2-7; D gene unclear. The germline V and J ends were trimmed by 3 bases and 2 bases, with 8 bases remaining between them. There are 13 residues in the CDR3. CDR1 is SGHDN and CDR2 is FVKESK in the germline V gene. The CDR3 nucleotides are TGTGCCAGCAGCCAGGACCCCCCCTACGAGCAGTACTTC. Translating gives CASSQDPPYEQYF. The whole variable domain, remainder taken from reference TRBV14 and TRBJ2-7, is EAGVTQFPSHSVIEKGQTVTLRCDPISGHDNLYWYRRVMGKEIKFLLHFVKESKQDESGMPNNRFLAERTGGTYSTLKVQPAELEDSGVYFCASSQDPPYEQYFGPGTRLTVT.

V and J are TRBV19 and TRBJ2-2, with D tentatively TRBD1 or TRBD2 (5 bases each). The CDR3 covers 17 residues. Germline CDR1 and CDR2: LNHDA and SQIVND (reference sequence). V lost 6 bases to trimming and J lost 1 base, with 18 bases between them. This chain's CDR3 is CASRPQRGRGNTGELFF. The DNA of the CDR3 is TGTGCCAGTAGACCTCAGAGGGGACGGGGGAACACCGGGGAGCTGTTTTTT. Complete variable domain (other parts from reference TRBV19 and TRBJ2-2): DGGITQSPKYLFRKEGQNVTLSCEQNLNHDAMYWYRQDPGQGLRLIYYSQIVNDFQKGDIAEGYSVSREKKESFPLTVTSAQKNPTAFYLCASRPQRGRGNTGELFFGEGSRLTVL.

This sequence joins TRBV5-8 and TRBJ1-3; D remains ambiguous. The germline CDR1 and CDR2 sequences are SGHTS and YDEGEE. The CDR3 runs 14 residues. The V end lost 0 bases, the J end lost 3 bases, and 7 bases lay between the germline ends. Here the CDR3 reads CASSLGRYGNTIYF. DNA for the CDR3: TGTGCCAGCAGCTTGGGTCGGTATGGAAACACCATATATTTT.

The chain carries TRBV7-2 and TRBJ1-2; D perhaps matches TRBD1 (6 bases). V shed 4 bases and J shed 6 bases, with 12 bases lying between them. CDR1 and CDR2 from the germline V gene are SGHTA and FQGNSA. This CDR3 has 13 amino acids. The CDR3 spells CASSSQGGNGYTF. CDR3 coding DNA: TGTGCCAGCAGCTCACAGGGTGGCAATGGCTACACCTTC.

V and J are TRBV3-1 (or the pseudogene TRBV3-2) and TRBJ2-4; 15 positions agree with TRBD2. V shed 4 bases and J 6 bases; nucleotides not matched to a gene: 7. Germline V gene sequence: CDR1 LGHDT, CDR2 YNNKEL (reference sequence). The CDR3 runs to 17 residues. In nucleotides, the CDR3 is TGTGCCAGCAGCCCAGGACTAGCGGGGGGGCTAAGAAACATTCAGTACTTC. Protein sequence: CASSPGLAGGLRNIQYF.

This chain links TRBV12-3 or TRBV12-4 with TRBJ2-3; the D is unclear. Trimming shortened V by 5 bases and J by 2 bases, and 5 bases separated the two germline ends. This CDR3 is built from 12 residues. The CDR3 region has the DNA TGTGCCAGCAGTACTTTCACAGATACGCAGTATTTT. It translates to CASSTFTDTQYF.

J is TRBJ2-1 and V is TRBV7-9; D not resolved. Germline V gives CDR1 SEHNR, CDR2 FQNEAQ (reference sequence). Trimming removed 3 bases from V and 1 base from J, with 7 bases in between. This CDR3 is 14 amino acids long. The CDR3 sequence is CASSFSTSYNEQFF. In DNA, the CDR3 is TGTGCCAGCAGCTTCAGCACTTCCTACAATGAGCAGTTCTTC.

The CDR3 region has the DNA TGTGCCAGCAGCCCAACAGGGGGCTGGGCTGAAGCTTTCTTT. Its translation: CASSPTGGWAEAFF. This sequence joins TRBV7-9 and TRBJ1-1; TRBD1 matches at 9 bases. Germline trimming cut 5 bases from V and 6 bases from J; bases unmatched to any gene: 7. The CDR3 length is 14 residues. Looked up from germline, CDR1 is SEHNR and CDR2 is FQNEAQ (reference sequence).

This sequence joins TRBV2 and TRBJ1-4; D call uncertain. Germline values: CDR1 SNHLY, CDR2 FYNNEI. With 2 bases removed from V and 8 bases from J, the gap between germline ends came to 9 bases. The CDR3 length is 13 residues. DNA of the CDR3: TGTGCCAGCAGTGAAAGGAGGTACGAAAAACTGTTTTTT. This gives the protein CASSERRYEKLFF.

The V gene is TRBV27, the J gene TRBJ2-5, with 9 bases aligning to TRBD2. The J segment lost 3 bases and the V segment lost 2 bases, leaving 1 base of the junction unmatched. This CDR3 region has 14 residues. Germline V lookup: CDR1 MNHEY, CDR2 SMNVEV (reference sequence). The DNA for the CDR3 is TGTGCCAGCAGTTTAGCGGGGGGGGAAGAGACCCAGTACTTC. This encodes CASSLAGGEETQYF.